This T cell receptor (beta chain) stems from a study of PD-1 blockade in classical Hodgkin lymphoma. For the study at large: Patients were dosed intravenously with nivolumab at 3 mg/kg every 2 weeks.

Overall study results and limits: Newly diagnosed patients were said to have less baseline TCR diversity than healthy donors did. Among the patients, those starting nivolumab under 1 year after ASCT were excluded.

Using immunoSEQ multiplex PCR, the repertoire was profiled, and TCRdb retains in-frame clones only, with some absent. The table includes some 63,000 clones, more than 75% detected once. Every single patient, without exception, relapsed after autologous stem cell transplantation, and brentuximab vedotin exposure varied. Reported best responses ranged across complete response, partial response or progressive disease. CDR3 size: 12 residues. The germline V and J ends were trimmed by 8 bases and 5 bases, with 10 bases remaining between them. CDR1 MNHEY and CDR2 SMNVEV come from the germline V gene (reference sequence). A word on this clone: Antigen: not known.

This sequence joins TRBV27 and TRBJ2-1; a weak D match, TRBD2 (5 bases). This receptor was taken from a human donor with classical Hodgkin lymphoma. The specimen was peripheral blood mononuclear cells (PBMCs), collected at baseline. The CDR3 DNA sequence: TGTGCCAGCGGGAGTTGGAACAATGAGCAGTTCTTC. Translated, it gives CASGSWNNEQFF.